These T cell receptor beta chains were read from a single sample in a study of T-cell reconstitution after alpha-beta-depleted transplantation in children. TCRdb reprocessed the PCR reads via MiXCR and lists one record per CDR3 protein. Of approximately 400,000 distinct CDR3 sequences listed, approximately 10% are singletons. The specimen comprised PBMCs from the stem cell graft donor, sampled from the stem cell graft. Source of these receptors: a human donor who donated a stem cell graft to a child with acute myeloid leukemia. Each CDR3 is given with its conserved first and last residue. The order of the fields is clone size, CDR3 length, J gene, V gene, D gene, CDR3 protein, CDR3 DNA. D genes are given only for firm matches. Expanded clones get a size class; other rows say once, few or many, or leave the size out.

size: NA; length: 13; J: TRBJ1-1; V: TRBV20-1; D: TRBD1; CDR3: CSANNRGRAEAFF; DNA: TGCAGTGCTAATAACAGGGGGAGGGCTGAAGCTTTCTTT
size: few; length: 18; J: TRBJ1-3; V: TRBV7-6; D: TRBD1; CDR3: CASSSSVGQGFSGNTIYF; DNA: TGTGCCAGCAGCTCCTCAGTCGGACAGGGATTCTCTGGAAACACCATATATTTT
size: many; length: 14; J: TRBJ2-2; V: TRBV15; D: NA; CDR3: CATSRGSNTGELFF; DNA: TGTGCCACCAGCAGGGGATCGAACACCGGGGAGCTGTTTTTT
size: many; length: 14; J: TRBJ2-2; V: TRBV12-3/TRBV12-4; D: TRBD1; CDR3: CASSIGQGTGELFF; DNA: TGTGCCAGCAGTATAGGACAGGGAACCGGGGAGCTGTTTTTT
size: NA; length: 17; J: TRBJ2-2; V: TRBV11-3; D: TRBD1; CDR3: CASSSRRTGSGTGELFF; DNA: TGTGCCAGCAGCTCTCGCAGGACAGGGAGTGGAACCGGGGAGCTGTTTTTT
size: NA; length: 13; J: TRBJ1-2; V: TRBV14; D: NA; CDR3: CASSQDTKGGYTF; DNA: TGTGCCAGCAGCCAAGATACCAAGGGAGGCTACACCTTC
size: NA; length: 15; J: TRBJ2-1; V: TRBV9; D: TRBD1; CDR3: CASSPRTGTYNEQFF; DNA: TGTGCCAGCAGCCCAAGGACAGGGACCTACAATGAGCAGTTCTTC
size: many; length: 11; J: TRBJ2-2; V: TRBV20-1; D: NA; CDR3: CSARETGELFF; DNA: TGCAGTGCTAGAGAAACCGGGGAGCTGTTTTTT
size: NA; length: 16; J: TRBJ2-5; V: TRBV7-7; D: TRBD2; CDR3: CASTKGLAGGLETQYF; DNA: TGTGCTAGCACCAAGGGACTAGCGGGAGGGCTGGAGACCCAGTACTTC
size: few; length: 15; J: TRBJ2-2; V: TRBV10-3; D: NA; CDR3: CAISLDYPNTGELFF; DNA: TGTGCCATCAGTCTAGACTATCCGAACACCGGGGAGCTGTTTTTT
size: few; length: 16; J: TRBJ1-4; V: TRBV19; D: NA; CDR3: CASSGLHRVTNEKLFF; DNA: TGTGCCAGTAGTGGATTACACAGGGTTACTAATGAAAAACTGTTTTTT
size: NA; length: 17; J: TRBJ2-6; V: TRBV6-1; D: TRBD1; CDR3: CASSPTGGSSGANVLTF; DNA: TGTGCCAGCAGTCCGACAGGGGGGAGCTCTGGGGCCAACGTCCTGACTTTC
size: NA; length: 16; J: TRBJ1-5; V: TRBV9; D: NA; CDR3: CACSKGGTVGNQPQHF; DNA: TGTGCCTGCAGCAAAGGTGGGACGGTGGGCAATCAGCCCCAGCATTTT
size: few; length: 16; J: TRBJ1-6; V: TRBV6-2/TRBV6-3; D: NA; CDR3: CASSYPRPPENSPLHF; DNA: TGTGCCAGCAGTTACCCAAGGCCACCAGAGAATTCACCCCTCCACTTT
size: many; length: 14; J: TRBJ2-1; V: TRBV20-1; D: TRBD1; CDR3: CSAPTGGDYNEQFF; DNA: TGCAGTGCGCCAACAGGGGGCGACTACAATGAGCAGTTCTTC
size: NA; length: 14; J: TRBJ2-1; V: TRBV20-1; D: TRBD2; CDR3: CSATLAVPNNEQFF; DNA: TGCAGTGCTACACTAGCGGTCCCCAACAATGAGCAGTTCTTC
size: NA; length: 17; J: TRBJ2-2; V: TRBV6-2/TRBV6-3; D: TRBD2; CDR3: CASRPLQRGGGTGELFF; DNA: TGTGCCAGCAGACCCCTTCAGCGGGGGGGCGGTACCGGGGAGCTGTTTTTT
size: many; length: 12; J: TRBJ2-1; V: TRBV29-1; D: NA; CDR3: CSVEGYADEQFF; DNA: TGCAGCGTTGAAGGATATGCTGATGAGCAGTTCTTC
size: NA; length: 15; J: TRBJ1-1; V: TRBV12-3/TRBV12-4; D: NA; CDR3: CASSLGGLRGTEAFF; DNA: TGTGCCAGCAGTTTAGGGGGACTGAGGGGAACTGAAGCTTTCTTT
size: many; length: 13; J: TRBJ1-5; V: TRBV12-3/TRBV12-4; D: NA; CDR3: CASSSRTLQPQHF; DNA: TGTGCCAGCAGTTCCCGGACATTGCAGCCCCAGCATTTT
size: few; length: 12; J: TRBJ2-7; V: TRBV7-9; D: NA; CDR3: CASSLFPWEQYF; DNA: TGTGCCAGCAGCTTATTCCCCTGGGAGCAGTACTTC
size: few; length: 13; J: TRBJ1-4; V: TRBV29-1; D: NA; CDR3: CSVLGGDGEKLFF; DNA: TGCAGCGTTTTAGGGGGAGATGGTGAAAAACTGTTTTTT
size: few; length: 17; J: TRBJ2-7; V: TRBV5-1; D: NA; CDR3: CASSLDRTRQISYEQYF; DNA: TGCGCCAGCAGCTTGGATCGTACGAGACAAATCTCCTACGAGCAGTACTTC
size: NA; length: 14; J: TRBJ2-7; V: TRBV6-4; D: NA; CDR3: CASSEGGNSYEQYF; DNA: TGTGCCAGCTCTGAGGGCGGAAACTCCTACGAGCAGTACTTC
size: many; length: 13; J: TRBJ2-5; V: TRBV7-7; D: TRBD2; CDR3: CASSTGGRETQYF; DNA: TGTGCTAGCAGCACCGGGGGGAGGGAGACCCAGTACTTC
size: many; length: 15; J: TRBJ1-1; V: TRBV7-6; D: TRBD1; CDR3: CASSSGTALNTEAFF; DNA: TGTGCCAGCAGCTCGGGGACAGCGCTGAACACTGAAGCTTTCTTT
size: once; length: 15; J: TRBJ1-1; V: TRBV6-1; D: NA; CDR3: CASTELKGFYSEAFF; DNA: TGTGCCAGCACCGAGCTAAAAGGCTTCTATTCTGAAGCTTTCTTT
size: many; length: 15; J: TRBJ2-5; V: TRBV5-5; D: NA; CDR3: CASSPRGLIQETQYF; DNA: TGTGCCAGCAGCCCCAGGGGACTAATCCAAGAGACCCAGTACTTC
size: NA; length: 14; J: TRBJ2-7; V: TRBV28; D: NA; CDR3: CASSSQPQRGEQYF; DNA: TGTGCCAGCAGTAGCCAGCCCCAGAGGGGCGAGCAGTACTTC
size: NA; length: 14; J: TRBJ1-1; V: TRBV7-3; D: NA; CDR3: CASSKTAMNTEAFF; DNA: TGTGCCAGCAGCAAGACAGCGATGAACACTGAAGCTTTCTTT
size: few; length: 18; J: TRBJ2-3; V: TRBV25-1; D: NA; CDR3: CASSPVPGASIDTDTQYF; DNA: TGTGCCAGCAGTCCAGTTCCGGGAGCCTCCATCGACACAGATACGCAGTATTTT
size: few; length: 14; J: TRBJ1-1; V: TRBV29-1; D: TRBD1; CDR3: CSVGRTGGNTEAFF; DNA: TGCAGCGTTGGGAGGACAGGGGGGAACACTGAAGCTTTCTTT
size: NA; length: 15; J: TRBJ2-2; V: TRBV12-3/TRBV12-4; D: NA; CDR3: CASSFSGVHDGELFF; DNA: TGTGCCAGCAGTTTTTCAGGGGTTCATGACGGGGAGCTGTTTTTT
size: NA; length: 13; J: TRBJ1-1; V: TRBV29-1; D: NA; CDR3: CSVEGTMNTEAFF; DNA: TGCAGCGTTGAAGGGACCATGAACACTGAAGCTTTCTTT
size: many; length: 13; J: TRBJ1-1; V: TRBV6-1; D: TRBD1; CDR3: CASSKPTGAEAFF; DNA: TGTGCCAGCAGCAAGCCTACAGGGGCTGAAGCTTTCTTT
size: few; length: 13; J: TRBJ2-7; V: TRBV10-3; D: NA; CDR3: CAISESPAYEQYF; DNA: TGTGCCATCAGTGAGTCCCCGGCCTACGAGCAGTACTTC
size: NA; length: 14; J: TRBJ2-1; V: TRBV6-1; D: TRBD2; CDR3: CASSRLAGIYEQFF; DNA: TGTGCCAGCAGTCGACTAGCGGGAATCTATGAGCAGTTCTTC
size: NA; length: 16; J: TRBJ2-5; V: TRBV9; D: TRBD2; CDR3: CASSVGGGRNVETQYF; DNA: TGTGCCAGCAGCGTAGGGGGCGGGAGGAATGTAGAGACCCAGTACTTC
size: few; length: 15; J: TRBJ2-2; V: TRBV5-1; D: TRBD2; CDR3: CASSGTSGGSGELFF; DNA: TGCGCCAGCTCCGGGACTAGCGGAGGGTCCGGGGAGCTGTTTTTT
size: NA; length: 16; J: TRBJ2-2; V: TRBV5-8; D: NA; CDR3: CASSLVPWPNTGELFF; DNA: TGTGCCAGCAGCTTGGTACCCTGGCCGAACACCGGGGAGCTGTTTTTT
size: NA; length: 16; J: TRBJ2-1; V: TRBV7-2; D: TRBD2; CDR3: CASSLVPPTSGSGQFF; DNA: TGTGCCAGCAGCTTAGTCCCTCCGACTAGCGGGAGTGGGCAGTTCTTC
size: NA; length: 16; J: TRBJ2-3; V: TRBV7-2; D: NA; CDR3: CASSLALTGAGDTQYF; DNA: TGTGCCAGCAGCTTAGCGCTGACTGGAGCGGGAGATACGCAGTATTTT
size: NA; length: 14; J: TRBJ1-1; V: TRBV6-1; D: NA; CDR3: CASSRRIMNTEAFF; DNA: TGTGCCAGCAGCCGACGGATAATGAACACTGAAGCTTTCTTT
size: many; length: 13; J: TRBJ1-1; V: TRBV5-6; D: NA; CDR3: CASSLVGLAEAFF; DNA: TGTGCCAGCAGCTTGGTGGGGTTGGCTGAAGCTTTCTTT
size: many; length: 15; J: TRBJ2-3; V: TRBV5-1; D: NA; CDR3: CASSNGGLARDTQYF; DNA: TGCGCCAGCAGTAACGGAGGCCTAGCGAGAGATACGCAGTATTTT
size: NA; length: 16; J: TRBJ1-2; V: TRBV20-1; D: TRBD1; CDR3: CSARSVLRGRGYGYTF; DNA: TGCAGTGCTAGATCCGTTCTCAGGGGGCGCGGCTATGGCTACACCTTC
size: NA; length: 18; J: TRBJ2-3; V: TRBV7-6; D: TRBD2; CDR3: CASSRASSDSGTVDTQYF; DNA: TGTGCCAGCAGCAGGGCCTCATCGGATAGCGGGACGGTAGATACGCAGTATTTT
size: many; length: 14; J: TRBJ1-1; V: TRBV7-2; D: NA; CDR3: CASSPAGTWQGAFF; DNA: TGTGCCAGCAGCCCAGCGGGGACGTGGCAAGGCGCTTTCTTT
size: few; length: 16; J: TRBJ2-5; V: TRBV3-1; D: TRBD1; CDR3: CASSQKRQGARETQYF; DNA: TGTGCCAGCAGCCAGAAAAGACAGGGGGCAAGGGAGACCCAGTACTTC
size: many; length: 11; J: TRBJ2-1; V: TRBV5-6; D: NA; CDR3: CASSFVLEQFF; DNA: TGTGCCAGCAGCTTCGTCCTAGAGCAGTTCTTC
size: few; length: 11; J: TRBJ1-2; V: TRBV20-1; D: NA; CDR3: CSARRSYGYTF; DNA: TGCAGTGCTAGACGGTCCTATGGCTACACCTTC
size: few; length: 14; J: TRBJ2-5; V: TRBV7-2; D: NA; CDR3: CASSQGGIRETQYF; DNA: TGTGCCAGCAGCCAAGGGGGGATCCGAGAGACCCAGTACTTC
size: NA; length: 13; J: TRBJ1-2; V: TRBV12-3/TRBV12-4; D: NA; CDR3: CASTLFGGHGYTF; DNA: TGTGCCAGCACCCTTTTCGGGGGCCATGGCTACACCTTC
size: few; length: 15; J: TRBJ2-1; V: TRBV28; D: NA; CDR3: CASSLIFLSYNEQFF; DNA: TGTGCCAGCAGTTTGATCTTCCTCTCCTACAATGAGCAGTTCTTC
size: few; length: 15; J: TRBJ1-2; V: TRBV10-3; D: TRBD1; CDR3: CAISESKGQYYGYTF; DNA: TGTGCCATCAGTGAGTCGAAGGGACAGTACTATGGCTACACCTTC